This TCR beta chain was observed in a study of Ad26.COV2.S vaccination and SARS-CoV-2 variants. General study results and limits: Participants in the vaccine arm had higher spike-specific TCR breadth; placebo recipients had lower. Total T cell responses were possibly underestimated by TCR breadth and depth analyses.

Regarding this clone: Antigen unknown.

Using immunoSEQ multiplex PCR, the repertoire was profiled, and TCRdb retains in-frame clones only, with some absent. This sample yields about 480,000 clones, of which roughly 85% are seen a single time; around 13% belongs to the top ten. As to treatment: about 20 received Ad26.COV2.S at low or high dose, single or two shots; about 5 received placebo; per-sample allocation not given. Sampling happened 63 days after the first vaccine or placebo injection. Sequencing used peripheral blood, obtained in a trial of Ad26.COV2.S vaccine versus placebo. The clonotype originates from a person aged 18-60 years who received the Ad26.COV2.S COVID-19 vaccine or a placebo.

CDR3 bases: TGTGCCAGCAGCTTGACCGACGCTAATACGCAGTATTTT. It specifies CASSLTDANTQYF. This chain connects TRBV5-6 to TRBJ2-3, with no clear D. The V gene's germline CDR1 is SGHDT and CDR2 YYEEEE. The length of the CDR3 is 13 residues. V was clipped by 1 base and J by 7 bases, with 10 bases between them.